This is a list of T cell receptor beta chains from one sample in a study of cytomegalovirus exposure and HLA in healthy donors. Profiled with immunoSEQ multiplex PCR; TCRdb holds only in-frame clones, not every one. The data show more than 85,000 clones, about 70% seen once. The sequenced material came from PBMCs. The receptors shown here come from a man under 40 in good health and CMV-seronegative. Each CDR3 is given with its conserved first and last residue. The D gene is left open where the match is weak. Clone size is not always given. Where it is, it says once, few, many or a class for expanded clones.

d_gene	v_gene	abundance	j_gene	CDR3aa	CDR3nt
TRBD1	TRBV5-1	NA	TRBJ2-7	CASSPGQGGYEQYF	TGCGCCAGCAGCCCTGGACAGGGGGGATACGAGCAGTACTTC
NA	TRBV6-4	NA	TRBJ2-3	CASSDGRVEADTQYF	TGTGCCAGCAGTGACGGTCGGGTCGAGGCAGATACGCAGTATTTT
TRBD2	TRBV19	NA	TRBJ2-2	CATSPGGLAVKNTGELFF	TGTGCCACCTCTCCGGGGGGACTAGCGGTAAAGAACACCGGGGAGCTGTTTTTT
TRBD1	TRBV29-1	NA	TRBJ1-1	CSVGTGRANTEAFF	TGCAGCGTGGGGACAGGGAGGGCGAACACTGAAGCTTTCTTT
TRBD1	TRBV7-3	NA	TRBJ1-1	CASSPLGTGDTEAFF	TGTGCCAGCAGCCCGTTGGGGACAGGGGACACTGAAGCTTTCTTT
NA	TRBV2	NA	TRBJ1-5	CASSPGGSNQPQHF	TGTGCCAGCAGTCCCGGCGGAAGCAATCAGCCCCAGCATTTT
NA	TRBV6-4	few	TRBJ1-5	CARIWGGDQPQHF	TGTGCCAGAATCTGGGGGGGGGATCAGCCCCAGCATTTT
TRBD2	TRBV5-1	NA	TRBJ2-1	CASSPSAGGYNEQFF	TGCGCCAGCAGCCCCTCAGCGGGAGGGTACAATGAGCAGTTCTTC
NA	TRBV13	few	TRBJ1-2	CASSLGGRQTYGYTF	TGTGCCAGCAGCTTAGGTGGCAGGCAAACCTATGGCTACACCTTC
NA	TRBV11-1	NA	TRBJ1-1	CASSLQGRLNTEAFF	TGTGCCAGCAGCTTACAAGGGAGATTGAACACTGAAGCTTTCTTT
NA	TRBV9	NA	TRBJ2-3	CASSVDSYTDTQYF	TGTGCCAGCAGCGTAGACAGTTACACAGATACGCAGTATTTT
NA	TRBV2	NA	TRBJ1-1	CASRPQGVRTEAFF	TGTGCCAGCAGGCCCCAGGGTGTGAGGACTGAAGCTTTCTTT
NA	TRBV4-3	NA	TRBJ1-2	CASSQVLLTGYTF	TGCGCCAGCAGCCAAGTTTTATTGACAGGCTACACCTTC
TRBD1	TRBV16	NA	TRBJ2-3	CASSPDRDTDTQYF	TGTGCCAGCAGCCCGGACAGGGACACAGATACGCAGTATTTT
NA	TRBV2	once	TRBJ1-2	CASTPGYGYTF	TGTGCCAGCACCCCGGGCTATGGCTACACCTTC
TRBD2	TRBV7-2	NA	TRBJ2-5	CASSPREGGGPQYF	TGTGCCAGCAGCCCGCGGGAGGGGGGAGGGCCCCAGTACTTC
TRBD2	TRBV14	NA	TRBJ2-1	CASSQEVGLAVTYNEQFF	TGTGCCAGCAGCCAAGAGGTGGGACTAGCGGTAACCTACAATGAGCAGTTCTTC
NA	TRBV28	few	TRBJ2-1	CASSFGRGYEQFF	TGTGCCAGCAGTTTCGGTCGCGGGTACGAGCAGTTCTTC
NA	TRBV30	NA	TRBJ2-7	CAWTSRGLAAREQYF	TGTGCCTGGACGAGCCGGGGACTGGCCGCCCGCGAGCAGTACTTC
NA	TRBV7-9	NA	TRBJ2-7	CASSLEPYEQYF	TGTGCCAGCAGCCTCGAGCCCTACGAGCAGTACTTC
TRBD1	TRBV4-1	NA	TRBJ2-7	CASSLPGTDSYEQYF	TGCGCCAGCAGTCTTCCCGGGACAGACTCCTACGAGCAGTACTTC
TRBD1	TRBV5-1	NA	TRBJ1-6	CASRTGTGESPLHF	TGCGCCAGCAGAACCGGGACAGGGGAGTCACCCCTCCACTTT
NA	TRBV14	NA	TRBJ2-3	CASSQPNYQGSTDTQYF	TGTGCCAGCAGCCAGCCTAACTACCAGGGAAGCACAGATACGCAGTATTTT
TRBD1	TRBV4-3	few	TRBJ2-7	CASSPQGVGLGEQYF	TGCGCCAGCAGCCCTCAGGGGGTGGGCCTGGGCGAGCAGTACTTC
TRBD1	TRBV5-1	NA	TRBJ1-3	CASSPGGPGNTIYF	TGCGCCAGCAGCCCAGGGGGGCCTGGAAACACCATATATTTT
NA	TRBV6-5	NA	TRBJ2-7	CASSGPPGHPRYF	TGTGCCAGCAGTGGGCCTCCGGGACACCCCCGGTACTTC
NA	TRBV7-9	few	TRBJ1-1	CASSREEATEAFF	TGTGCCAGCAGCCGGGAGGAAGCCACTGAAGCTTTCTTT
TRBD2	TRBV11-2	NA	TRBJ2-1	CASSSPGLALHEQFF	TGTGCCAGCAGCTCTCCAGGACTAGCTCTCCATGAGCAGTTCTTC
TRBD2	TRBV11-2	few	TRBJ2-1	CASSTWTRSSGFNEQFF	TGTGCCAGCAGCACCTGGACTAGGTCGAGCGGTTTCAATGAGCAGTTCTTC
NA	TRBV2	few	TRBJ2-1	CASSPTGPAGYNEQFF	TGTGCCAGCAGCCCGACAGGTCCCGCCGGCTACAATGAGCAGTTCTTC
NA	TRBV2	few	TRBJ2-2	CASSVRAGTGELFF	TGTGCCAGCAGTGTACGGGCGGGGACCGGGGAGCTGTTTTTT
NA	TRBV28	NA	TRBJ2-5	CASSRSQTGPQETQYF	TGTGCCAGCAGCCGATCCCAGACAGGCCCCCAAGAGACCCAGTACTTC
NA	TRBV6-5	NA	TRBJ2-7	CASREYRDDSYEQYF	TGTGCCAGCAGAGAGTACAGGGATGATTCCTACGAGCAGTACTTC
NA	TRBV7-3	few	TRBJ1-6	CASSLTREGSPLHF	TGTGCCAGCAGCTTAACCAGGGAAGGTTCACCCCTCCACTTT
NA	TRBV6-5	NA	TRBJ1-2	CASSYAGVGYTF	TGTGCCAGCAGTTACGCAGGGGTTGGCTACACCTTC
NA	TRBV25-1	NA	TRBJ1-1	CASSAQMNTEAFF	TGTGCCAGCAGTGCACAGATGAACACTGAAGCTTTCTTT
NA	TRBV28	NA	TRBJ2-3	CASSSPRGPDTQYF	TGTGCCAGCAGCAGTCCTAGGGGCCCAGATACGCAGTATTTT
NA	TRBV30	NA	TRBJ1-1	CASTTRHPRDEAFF	TGTGCCTCAACAACCAGACACCCCCGGGATGAAGCTTTCTTT
NA	TRBV9	NA	TRBJ1-5	CASSVGAGAVEPQHF	TGTGCCAGCAGCGTAGGGGCGGGGGCAGTGGAGCCCCAGCATTTT
NA	TRBV29-1	NA	TRBJ2-4	CSVKLTVSRAKNIQYF	TGCAGCGTCAAACTGACAGTCTCCCGGGCCAAAAACATTCAGTACTTC
NA	TRBV19	few	TRBJ2-5	CASSMGGRGLETQYF	TGTGCCAGTAGTATGGGGGGGCGGGGGCTTGAGACCCAGTACTTC
TRBD2	TRBV5-1	few	TRBJ2-1	CASRLTSGRYEQFF	TGCGCCAGCAGATTGACTAGCGGGAGGTATGAGCAGTTCTTC
TRBD2	TRBV19	NA	TRBJ2-1	CASSYLSGSSYNEQFF	TGTGCCAGTAGTTACCTAAGCGGGAGCTCCTACAATGAGCAGTTCTTC
NA	TRBV11-3	NA	TRBJ2-1	CASTVRGGESYNEQFF	TGTGCCAGCACCGTAAGGGGCGGGGAATCCTACAATGAGCAGTTCTTC
NA	TRBV29-1	few	TRBJ2-3	CSVRGGSTDTQYF	TGCAGCGTTCGCGGCGGGAGCACAGATACGCAGTATTTT
TRBD2	TRBV7-2	NA	TRBJ2-3	CASSDGLAGSTDTQYF	TGTGCCAGCAGCGATGGACTAGCGGGAAGCACAGATACGCAGTATTTT
NA	TRBV15	NA	TRBJ1-4	CATSRASGLTNEKLFF	TGTGCCACCAGCAGAGCTTCAGGGCTGACTAATGAAAAACTGTTTTTT
TRBD2	TRBV27	NA	TRBJ2-7	CASSFTSGYEQYF	TGTGCCAGCAGTTTTACTAGCGGATACGAGCAGTACTTC
TRBD1	TRBV30	NA	TRBJ1-3	CACLPGQGGGNTIYF	TGTGCCTGCTTACCGGGACAGGGAGGAGGAAACACCATATATTTT
NA	TRBV5-5	few	TRBJ2-3	CASSPTGPSTDTQYF	TGTGCCAGCAGCCCAACAGGGCCTAGCACAGATACGCAGTATTTT
TRBD2	TRBV2	NA	TRBJ2-5	CASRSGTSGPWAQYF	TGTGCCAGCCGGTCGGGGACTAGCGGCCCGTGGGCCCAGTACTTC
NA	TRBV4-3	NA	TRBJ2-1	CASSQDQGGGRINNEQFF	TGCGCCAGCAGCCAAGATCAGGGGGGCGGGAGGATCAACAATGAGCAGTTCTTC
NA	TRBV30	few	TRBJ1-6	CAWSGGGSYNSPLHF	TGTGCCTGGAGCGGCGGCGGCTCCTATAATTCACCCCTCCACTTT
NA	TRBV7-2	NA	TRBJ2-5	CAGARGGQETQYF	TGTGCCGGGGCCAGGGGCGGGCAAGAGACCCAGTACTTC
TRBD2	TRBV28	once	TRBJ2-2	CASRIFRLAGDGTGELFF	TGTGCCAGCAGGATTTTCAGACTAGCGGGAGACGGCACCGGGGAGCTGTTTTTT